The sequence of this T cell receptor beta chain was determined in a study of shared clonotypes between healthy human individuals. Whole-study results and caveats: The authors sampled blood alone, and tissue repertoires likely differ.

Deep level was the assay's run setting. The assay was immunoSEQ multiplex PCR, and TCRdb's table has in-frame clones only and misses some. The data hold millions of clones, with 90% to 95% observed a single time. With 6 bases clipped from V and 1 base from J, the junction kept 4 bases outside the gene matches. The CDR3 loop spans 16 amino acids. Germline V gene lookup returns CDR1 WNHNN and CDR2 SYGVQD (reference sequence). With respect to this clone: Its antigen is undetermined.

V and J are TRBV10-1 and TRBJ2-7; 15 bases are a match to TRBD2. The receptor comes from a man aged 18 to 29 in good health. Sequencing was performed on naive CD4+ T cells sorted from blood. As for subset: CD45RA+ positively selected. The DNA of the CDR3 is TGCGCCAGCAGCCGGGGGACTAGCGGGGGGTCCTACGAGCAGTACTTC. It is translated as CASSRGTSGGSYEQYF.